The table lists the clone carrying this TCR beta chain with a count of one. Its antigen is currently unknown. Described treatment: roughly 10-day PBMC culture with coronavirus spike peptide pools or control peptides (ViraFEST assay). The unexposed donor provided CD4+ T cells, which were taken before the COVID-19 pandemic (2011-2018). Sequence data for DNA of cultured CD4+ T cells were generated by the Oncomine TCR Beta short-read assay. Using its own MiXCR run on the PCR reads, TCRdb lists one record per CDR3 protein. In the table there are 5,000 to 6,000 distinct CDR3 sequences, less than 40% of which are singletons. This specimen belongs to a study of vaccination and CD4 T cells after COVID-19. In the study overall: Median draw time for post-COVID samples was about 100 days post-diagnosis (range 35 to 161).

V dropped 4 bases and J dropped 0 bases, with 10 bases sitting between them. The CDR3 runs to 15 residues. This sequence was found in a human donor in good health. This rearrangement joins TRBV12-3 or TRBV12-4 to TRBJ2-1; possibly TRBD1 for D (6 bases). The sequencing sample was made of CD4+ T cells from blood, cultured in vitro. The chain's CDR3 is CASSWNRDSYNEQFF. In DNA, the CDR3 is TGTGCCAGCAGTTGGAACAGGGACTCCTACAATGAGCAGTTCTTC.